This T cell receptor (beta chain) was sequenced for a study of cytomegalovirus exposure and HLA in healthy donors. Germline V gene sequence: CDR1 SQVTM, CDR2 ANQGSEA. V was pared by 3 bases and J by 9 bases, with 8 bases of the junction left unmatched. The CDR3 totals 13 residues. PCR amplification relied on 60 Vbeta primers (plus 13 Jbeta primers). Generated by immunoSEQ multiplex PCR, the TCRdb table keeps only in-frame clones and is missing some. The sample contains around 92,000 clones, around 76% of which appear only once. Material for sequencing was PBMCs. This chain uses TRBV29-1 with TRBJ2-1; TRBD1 matches 7 bases. This receptor was obtained from a human donor in good health. CDR3 sequence reads: CSVEISRDSEQFF. The DNA for the CDR3 is TGCAGCGTTGAGATTTCCCGGGACAGTGAGCAGTTCTTC.